This T cell receptor beta chain appears in the sequencing data of a study of T cells after yellow fever vaccination. Study context: Cell sorting separated EM, EMRA, CM and Tscm memory subsets by CD3, CD45RA, CCR7 and CD95.

A 5'RACE template-switching step, the method used to make TCR cDNA, added a universal primer site and UMIs. Using its own MiXCR run on the 5' RACE reads, TCRdb lists one record per CDR3 protein. The top ten hold 1.6% of the sample, which has under 15,000 distinct CDR3 sequences, 7.3% seen once. Study conclusions and caveats: Detected again after the booster were most primary-vaccination clones, at 95% to 98% CD4 and around 91% CD8. The presence of abundant clonotypes contaminating from the bulk population was possible in FACS-sorted repertoires.

Judged by abundance, this clonotype is medium-sized. This specimen consisted of PBMCs, either bulk or a sorted T-cell subset (CD4+, CD8+, memory, or dextramer-sorted; not recorded which), obtained on the day of the yellow fever booster vaccination. The receptor was isolated from a young man who received the YFV17D yellow fever vaccine.

The DNA of the CDR3 is TGCAGCGCCGGACAGGATAAAGAGACCCAGTACTTC. Encoded protein: CSAGQDKETQYF. The gene calls are TRBV29-1 and TRBJ2-5; 7 bases match TRBD1. CDR1 SQVTM and CDR2 ANQGSEA come from the germline V gene. Trimming at V came to 7 bases and at J to 3 bases, leaving 5 bases not matched to a gene. The CDR3 is 12 residues long.